These 8 T cell receptor beta chains originate from one sample sequenced in a study of cytomegalovirus exposure and HLA in healthy donors. 13 Jbeta primers and 60 Vbeta primers were used for the PCR. Generated by immunoSEQ multiplex PCR, the TCRdb table keeps only in-frame clones and is missing some. Here the sample spans fewer than 130,000 clones, over 65% being singletons. The sequencing sample was made of PBMCs. The receptors were sampled from a female donor in good health and CMV-seropositive.

This sequence joins TRBV7-2 and TRBJ2-1; D gene ambiguous. This CDR3 is 13 amino acids long. V was clipped by 0 bases and J by 5 bases, with 5 bases between them. Germline V gene data show CDR1 as SGHTA and CDR2 as FQGNSA. CDR3 in amino acids: CASSLAYDNEQFF. CDR3 nucleotide sequence: TGTGCCAGCAGCTTAGCATATGACAATGAGCAGTTCTTC.

V gene TRBV7-9 combines with J gene TRBJ1-5; 9 bases fit TRBD1. Germline V gene sequence: CDR1 SEHNR, CDR2 FQNEAQ (reference sequence). This CDR3 spans 15 amino acids. V lost 5 bases and J lost 4; bases outside the gene matches: 6. As DNA, the CDR3 is TGTGCCAGCAGCCCCACGGGGACAGGGAATCAGCCCCAGCATTTT. Its translation is CASSPTGTGNQPQHF.

This chain connects TRBV5-1 to TRBJ2-1, with 8 bases that match TRBD2. V shed 2 bases and J 6 bases; nucleotides not matched to a gene: 7. Looked up from germline, CDR1 is SGHRS and CDR2 is YFSETQ. The CDR3 loop spans 15 amino acids. The CDR3 spells CASSLEREFVNEQFF. In DNA, the CDR3 is TGCGCCAGCAGCTTAGAGCGGGAGTTTGTCAATGAGCAGTTCTTC. Filled out from reference TRBV5-1 and TRBJ2-1, the complete variable domain reads KAGVTQTPRYLIKTRGQQVTLSCSPISGHRSVSWYQQTPGQGLQFLFEYFSETQRNKGNFPGRFSGRQFSNSRSEMNVSTLELGDSALYLCASSLEREFVNEQFFGPGTRLTVL.

This clone has a single count. The chain has TRBV19 and TRBJ1-2; 7 bases are a match to TRBD1. V was clipped by 5 bases and J by 7 bases; unmatched bases: 13. Germline V lookup: CDR1 LNHDA, CDR2 SQIVND (reference sequence). The CDR3 spans 15 residues. Here the CDR3 DNA reads TGTGCCAGTAGTGAAGAAGGGGGCGGAAGGTCTGGCTACACCTTC. Amino acids: CASSEEGGGRSGYTF.

The gene calls are TRBV2 and TRBJ1-5; no reliable D call. Germline CDR1 and CDR2: SNHLY and FYNNEI. Deletions cut 5 bases from V and 5 bases from J, with 13 bases between. CDR3 length: 14 residues. DNA for the CDR3: TGTGCCAGCAGTCTACTAGGGAAAGATCAGCCCCAGCATTTT. It yields the protein CASSLLGKDQPQHF.

The chain is built from TRBV5-1 and TRBJ2-2; 10 positions match TRBD1. The germline V gene has CDR1 SGHRS and CDR2 YFSETQ. V trimming: 4 bases; J trimming: 4 bases; junction bases outside the gene matches: 7. The CDR3 length is 16 residues. Here the CDR3 DNA reads TGCGCCAGCAGCACACGGACAGGGGGAAGCACCGGGGAGCTGTTTTTT. It is translated as CASSTRTGGSTGELFF.

This chain links TRBV6-1 with TRBJ1-5; D unresolved. Germline lookup yields CDR1 MNHNS and CDR2 SASEGT. V gave up 4 bases and J gave up 2 bases, with 15 bases separating them. The CDR3 consists of 16 residues. DNA for the CDR3: TGTGCCAGCAGTGTTCGGGTCGGGGATGGCAATCAGCCCCAGCATTTT. Amino acid sequence: CASSVRVGDGNQPQHF.

This clone has only a few counts. This chain joins TRBV9 and TRBJ2-2; maybe TRBD2 (5 bases). Germline CDR1 SGDLS, CDR2 YYNGEE. V was pared by 0 bases and J by 3 bases, with 9 bases between. This CDR3 contains 15 residues. The CDR3 region is CASSVDGGYTGELFF. The CDR3 bases are TGTGCCAGCAGCGTAGACGGCGGGTACACCGGGGAGCTGTTTTTT.